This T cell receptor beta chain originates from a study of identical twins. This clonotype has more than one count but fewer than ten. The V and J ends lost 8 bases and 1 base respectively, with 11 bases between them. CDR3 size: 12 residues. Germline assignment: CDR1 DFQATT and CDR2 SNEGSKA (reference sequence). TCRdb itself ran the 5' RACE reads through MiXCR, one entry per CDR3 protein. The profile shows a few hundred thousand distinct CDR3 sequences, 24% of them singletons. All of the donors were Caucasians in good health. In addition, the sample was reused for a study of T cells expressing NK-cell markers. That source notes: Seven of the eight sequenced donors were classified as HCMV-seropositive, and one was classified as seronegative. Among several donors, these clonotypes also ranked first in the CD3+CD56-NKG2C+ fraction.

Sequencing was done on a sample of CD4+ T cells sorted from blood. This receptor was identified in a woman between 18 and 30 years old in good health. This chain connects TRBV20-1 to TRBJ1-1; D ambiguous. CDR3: CSLSRANTEAFF. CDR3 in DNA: TGCAGTCTATCTAGGGCGAACACTGAAGCTTTCTTT.